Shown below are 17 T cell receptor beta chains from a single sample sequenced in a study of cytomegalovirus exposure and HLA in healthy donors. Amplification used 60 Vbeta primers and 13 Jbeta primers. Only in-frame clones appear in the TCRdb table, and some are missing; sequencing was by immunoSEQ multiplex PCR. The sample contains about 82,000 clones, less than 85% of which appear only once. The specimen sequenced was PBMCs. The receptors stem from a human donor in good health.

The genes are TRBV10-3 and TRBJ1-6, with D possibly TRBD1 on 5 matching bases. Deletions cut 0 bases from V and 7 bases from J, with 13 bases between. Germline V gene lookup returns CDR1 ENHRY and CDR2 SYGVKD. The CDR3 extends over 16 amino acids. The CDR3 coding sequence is TGTGCCATCAGTGAGTCTCGTGGGGCAGGGAATTCACCCCTCCACTTT. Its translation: CAISESRGAGNSPLHF.

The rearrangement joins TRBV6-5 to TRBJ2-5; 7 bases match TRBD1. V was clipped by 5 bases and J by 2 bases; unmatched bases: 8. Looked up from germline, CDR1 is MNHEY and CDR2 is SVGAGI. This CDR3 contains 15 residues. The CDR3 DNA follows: TGTGCCAGCAGTGGATCCGGGACAGTGCAAGAGACCCAGTACTTC. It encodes CASSGSGTVQETQYF.

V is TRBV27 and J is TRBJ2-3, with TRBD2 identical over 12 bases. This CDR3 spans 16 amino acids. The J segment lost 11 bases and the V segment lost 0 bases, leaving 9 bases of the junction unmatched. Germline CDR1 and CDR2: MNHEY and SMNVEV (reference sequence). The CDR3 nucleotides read TGTGCCAGCAGTTTATCGGCTAGCGGGGGGGCATGGGAGCAGTATTTT. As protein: CASSLSASGGAWEQYF.

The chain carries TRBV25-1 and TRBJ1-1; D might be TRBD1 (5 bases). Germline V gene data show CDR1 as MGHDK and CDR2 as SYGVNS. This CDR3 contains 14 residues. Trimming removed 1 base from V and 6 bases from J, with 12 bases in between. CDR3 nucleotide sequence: TGTGCCAGCAGTGAATGGGGGGAAAACCCTGAAGCTTTCTTT. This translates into CASSEWGENPEAFF.

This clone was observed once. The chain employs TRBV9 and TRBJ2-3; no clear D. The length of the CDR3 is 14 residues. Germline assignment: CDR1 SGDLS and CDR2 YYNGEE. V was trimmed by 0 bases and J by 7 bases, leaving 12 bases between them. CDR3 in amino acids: CASSVGREDYTQYF. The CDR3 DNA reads TGTGCCAGCAGCGTAGGGAGAGAGGATTATACGCAGTATTTT.

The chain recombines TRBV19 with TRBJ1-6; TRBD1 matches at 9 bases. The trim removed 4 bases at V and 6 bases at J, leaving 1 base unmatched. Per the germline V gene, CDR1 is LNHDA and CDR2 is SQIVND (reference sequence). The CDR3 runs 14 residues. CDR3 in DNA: TGTGCCAGTAGTACGGACAGGGGTAATTCACCCCTCCACTTT. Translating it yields CASSTDRGNSPLHF.

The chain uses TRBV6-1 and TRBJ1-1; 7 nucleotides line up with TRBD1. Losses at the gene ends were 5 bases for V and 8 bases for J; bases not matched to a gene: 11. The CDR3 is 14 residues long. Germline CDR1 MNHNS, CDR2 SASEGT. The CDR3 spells CASSNFGQAAEAFF. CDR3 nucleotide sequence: TGTGCCAGCAGTAACTTTGGACAGGCCGCCGAAGCTTTCTTT.

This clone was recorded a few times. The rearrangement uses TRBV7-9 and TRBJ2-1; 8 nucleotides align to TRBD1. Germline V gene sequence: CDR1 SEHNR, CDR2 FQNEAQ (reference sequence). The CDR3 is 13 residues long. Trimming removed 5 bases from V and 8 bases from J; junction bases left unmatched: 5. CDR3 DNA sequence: TGTGCCAGCAGCCCAGGACAGGGATATGAGCAGTTCTTC. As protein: CASSPGQGYEQFF.

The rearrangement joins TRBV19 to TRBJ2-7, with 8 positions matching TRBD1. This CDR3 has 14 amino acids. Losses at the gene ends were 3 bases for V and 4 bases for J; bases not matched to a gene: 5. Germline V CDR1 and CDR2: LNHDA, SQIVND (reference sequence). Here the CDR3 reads CASSMGTGGYEQYF. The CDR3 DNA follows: TGTGCCAGTAGTATGGGGACAGGAGGATACGAGCAGTACTTC. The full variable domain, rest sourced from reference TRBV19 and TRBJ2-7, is DGGITQSPKYLFRKEGQNVTLSCEQNLNHDAMYWYRQDPGQGLRLIYYSQIVNDFQKGDIAEGYSVSREKKESFPLTVTSAQKNPTAFYLCASSMGTGGYEQYFGPGTRLTVT.

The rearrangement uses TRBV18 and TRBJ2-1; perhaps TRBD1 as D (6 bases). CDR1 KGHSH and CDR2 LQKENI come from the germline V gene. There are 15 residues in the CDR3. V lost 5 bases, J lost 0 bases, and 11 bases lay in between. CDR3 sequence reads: CASSRADSSYNEQFF. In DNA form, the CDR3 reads TGTGCCAGCTCAAGAGCGGACAGCTCCTACAATGAGCAGTTCTTC. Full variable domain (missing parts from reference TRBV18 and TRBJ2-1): NAGVMQNPRHLVRRRGQEARLRCSPMKGHSHVYWYRQLPEEGLKFMVYLQKENIIDESGMPKERFSAEFPKEGPSILRIQQVVRGDSAAYFCASSRADSSYNEQFFGPGTRLTVL.

CDR3 sequence (DNA): TGTGCCAGCACGAATGGCATAGAGCGGGAGACCCAGTACTTC. This translates into CASTNGIERETQYF. The genes are TRBV6-1 and TRBJ2-5, with D possibly matching TRBD2 (5 bases). This CDR3 is 14 amino acids long. V was shortened by 7 bases and J by 5 bases, with 17 bases between the two germline ends. CDR1 is MNHNS, CDR2 SASEGT, per germline.

The CDR3 DNA reads as TGTGCCAGCAGTTACTTATCGGGGGAGTCCTACGAGCAGTACTTC. It encodes CASSYLSGESYEQYF. The chain links TRBV6-5 to TRBJ2-7; possible D gene TRBD2, 6 bases. Germline V gives CDR1 MNHEY, CDR2 SVGAGI. The V and J ends lost 1 base and 1 base respectively, with 11 bases between them. This CDR3 spans 15 amino acids.

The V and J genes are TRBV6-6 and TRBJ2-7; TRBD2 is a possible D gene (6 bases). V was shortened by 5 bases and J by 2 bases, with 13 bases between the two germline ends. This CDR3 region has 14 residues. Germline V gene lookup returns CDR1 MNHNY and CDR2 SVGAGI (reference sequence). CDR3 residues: CASSVRDGTYEQYF. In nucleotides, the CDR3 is TGTGCCAGCAGTGTGCGGGACGGGACCTACGAGCAGTACTTC.

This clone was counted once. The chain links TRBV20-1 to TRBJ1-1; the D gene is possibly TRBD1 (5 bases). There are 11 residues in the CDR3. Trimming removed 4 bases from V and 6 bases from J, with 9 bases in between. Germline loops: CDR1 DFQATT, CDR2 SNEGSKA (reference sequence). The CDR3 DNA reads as TGCAGTGCTACAGGGTTGTCTGAAGCTTTCTTT. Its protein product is CSATGLSEAFF.

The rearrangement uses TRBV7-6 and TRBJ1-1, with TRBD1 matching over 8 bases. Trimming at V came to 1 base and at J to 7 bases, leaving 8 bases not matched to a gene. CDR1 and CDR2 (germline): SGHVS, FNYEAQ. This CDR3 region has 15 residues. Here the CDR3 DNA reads TGTGCCAGCAGCTTAGGGAACTCCGGGACAGGTGAAGCTTTCTTT. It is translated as CASSLGNSGTGEAFF.

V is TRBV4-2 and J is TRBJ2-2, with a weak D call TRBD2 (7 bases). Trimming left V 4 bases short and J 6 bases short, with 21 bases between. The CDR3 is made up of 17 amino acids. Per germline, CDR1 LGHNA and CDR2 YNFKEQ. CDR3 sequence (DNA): TGTGCCAGCAGCCTCAGAGGGGGGGGGAGTCCGCCCGGGGAGCTGTTTTTT. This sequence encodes CASSLRGGGSPPGELFF.

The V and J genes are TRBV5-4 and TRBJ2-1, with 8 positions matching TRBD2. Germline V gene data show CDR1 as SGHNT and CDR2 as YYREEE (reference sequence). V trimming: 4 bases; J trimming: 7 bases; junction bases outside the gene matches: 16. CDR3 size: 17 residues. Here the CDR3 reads CASSPLSGAPSRNEQFF. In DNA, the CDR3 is TGTGCCAGCAGCCCCCTTAGCGGGGCCCCTTCACGAAATGAGCAGTTCTTC.